What follows describes a single T cell receptor (beta chain). Its antigen is undetermined. The sample originates from a study of CD8 T cells in ankylosing spondylitis. TCRdb re-called the 5' RACE reads with MiXCR, one entry per CDR3 protein. The sample carries hundreds of thousands of distinct CDR3 sequences, approximately 26% recorded once. The ends were cut back, 6 bases at V and 9 bases at J, with 9 bases in the middle. This CDR3 spans 11 amino acids. CDR1 and CDR2 (germline): SEHNR, FQNEAQ (reference sequence). General study results and limits: CD8+ cells made up the disease-linked clones, which were relatively rare in peripheral blood. One TCR beta motif, made up of 7 or 8 highly homologous variants, appeared characteristic of ankylosing spondylitis blood.

This receptor was taken from a male donor with ankylosing spondylitis. The source material was blood, either unsorted or a sorted T cell fraction (not recorded which). The chain joins TRBV7-9 to TRBJ1-5; D call uncertain. CDR3 region: CASSLDLPQHF. The CDR3 nucleotides read TGTGCCAGCAGTCTCGACCTGCCCCAGCATTTT. Filled out from reference TRBV7-9 and TRBJ1-5, the complete variable domain reads DTGVSQNPRHKITKRGQNVTFRCDPISEHNRLYWYRQTLGQGPEFLTYFQNEAQLEKSRLLSDRFSAERPKGSFSTLEIQRTEQGDSAMYLCASSLDLPQHFGDGTRLSIL.